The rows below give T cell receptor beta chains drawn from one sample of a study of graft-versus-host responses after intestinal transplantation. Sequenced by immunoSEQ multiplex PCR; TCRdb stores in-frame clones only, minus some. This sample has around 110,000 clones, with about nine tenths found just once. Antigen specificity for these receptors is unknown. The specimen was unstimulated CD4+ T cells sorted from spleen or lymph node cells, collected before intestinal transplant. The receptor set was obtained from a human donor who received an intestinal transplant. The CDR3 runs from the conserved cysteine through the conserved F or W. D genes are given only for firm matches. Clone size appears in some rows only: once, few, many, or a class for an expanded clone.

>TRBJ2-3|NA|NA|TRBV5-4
CASSYTGTTDTQYF
TGTGCCAGCAGCTATACAGGGACCACAGATACGCAGTATTTT
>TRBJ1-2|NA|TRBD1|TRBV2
CASRHRAGTGAWSGGYTF
TGTGCCAGCAGACACCGTGCAGGGACAGGCGCTTGGAGTGGTGGCTACACCTTC
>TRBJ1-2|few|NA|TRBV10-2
CASSEGQFFYGYTF
TGCGCCAGCAGTGAGGGACAGTTCTTCTATGGCTACACCTTC
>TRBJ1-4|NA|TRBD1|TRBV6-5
CASSYLGQVHEKLFF
TGTGCCAGCAGTTACCTGGGACAGGTTCATGAAAAACTGTTTTTT
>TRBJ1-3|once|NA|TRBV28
CASSRTGSGNTIYF
TGTGCCAGCAGCCGAACAGGGTCTGGAAACACCATATATTTT
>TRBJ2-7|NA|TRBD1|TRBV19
CASSPGTRQGMRYEQYF
TGTGCCAGCAGTCCGGGGACCCGACAGGGTATGAGATACGAGCAGTACTTC
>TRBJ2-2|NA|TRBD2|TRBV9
CASSVRSTSGRPGELFF
TGTGCCAGCAGCGTGAGAAGCACTAGCGGGAGACCCGGGGAGCTGTTTTTT
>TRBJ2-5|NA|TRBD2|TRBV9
CASSIGTSGRGGETQYF
TGTGCCAGCAGCATCGGGACTAGCGGGAGGGGTGGGGAGACCCAGTACTTC
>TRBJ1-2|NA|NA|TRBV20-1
CSAEGGGGYTF
TGCAGTGCCGAGGGGGGGGGCGGCTACACCTTC
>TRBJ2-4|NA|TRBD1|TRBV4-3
CASSQGTGIAKNIQYF
TGCGCCAGCAGCCAAGGGACAGGGATAGCCAAAAACATTCAGTACTTC
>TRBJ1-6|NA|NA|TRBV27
CASSLPNSPLHF
TGTGCCAGCAGTTTACCAAATTCACCCCTCCACTTT
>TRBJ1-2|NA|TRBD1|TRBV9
CASSPRQGSNYGYTF
TGTGCCAGCAGCCCGCGACAGGGTAGTAACTATGGCTACACCTTC
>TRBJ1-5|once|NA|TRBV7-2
CASSLTDSNQPQHF
TGTGCCAGCAGTCTGACAGATAGCAATCAGCCCCAGCATTTT
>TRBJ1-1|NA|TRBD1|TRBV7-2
CASSPGQGGNTEAFF
TGTGCCAGCAGTCCAGGACAGGGGGGTAACACTGAAGCTTTCTTT
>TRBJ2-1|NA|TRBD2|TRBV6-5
CASRGTSLGEQFF
TGTGCCAGCAGGGGGACTAGCCTTGGTGAGCAGTTCTTC
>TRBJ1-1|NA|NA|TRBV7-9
CASSLARGNTEAFF
TGTGCCAGCAGCTTAGCCAGGGGGAACACTGAAGCTTTCTTT
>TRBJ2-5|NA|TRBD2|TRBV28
CASIKRLAVQETQYF
TGTGCCAGCATCAAGAGACTAGCGGTCCAAGAGACCCAGTACTTC
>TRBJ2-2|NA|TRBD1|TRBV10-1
CASSESRTGPGELFF
TGCGCCAGCAGTGAGTCTCGGACAGGGCCCGGGGAGCTGTTTTTT
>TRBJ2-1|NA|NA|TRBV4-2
CASSQGESPYNEQFF
TGTGCCAGCAGCCAAGGGGAGTCCCCCTACAATGAGCAGTTCTTC
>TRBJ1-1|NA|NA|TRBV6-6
CASSLPTVIGWTEAFF
TGTGCCAGCAGCCTTCCGACAGTTATTGGTTGGACTGAAGCTTTCTTT
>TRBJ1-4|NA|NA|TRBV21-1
CASSKVGRSGGANEKLFF
TGTGCCAGCAGCAAAGTAGGACGCTCAGGGGGCGCAAATGAAAAACTGTTTTTT
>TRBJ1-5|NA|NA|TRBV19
CASSIREGNQPQHF
TGTGCCAGTAGTATCAGGGAAGGCAATCAGCCCCAGCATTTT
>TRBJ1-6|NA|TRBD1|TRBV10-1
CASSENRGRNNSPLHF
TGCGCCAGCAGTGAGAACAGGGGGCGCAATAATTCACCCCTCCACTTT
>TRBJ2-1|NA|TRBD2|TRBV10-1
CASSRGGNNEQFF
TGCGCCAGCAGCCGGGGGGGAAACAACGAGCAGTTCTTC
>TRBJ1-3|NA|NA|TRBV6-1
CASRAGKRHTIYF
TGTGCCAGCAGGGCGGGGAAGAGGCACACCATATATTTT
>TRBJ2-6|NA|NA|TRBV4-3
CASSQDAGSGANVLTF
TGCGCCAGCAGCCAAGATGCAGGGTCTGGGGCCAACGTCCTGACTTTC
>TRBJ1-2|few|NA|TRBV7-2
CASSPTYGIYGYTF
TGTGCCAGCAGTCCTACATACGGGATCTATGGCTACACCTTC
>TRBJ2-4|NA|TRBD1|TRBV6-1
CASRDRLAKNIQYF
TGTGCCAGCAGGGACAGGCTAGCCAAAAACATTCAGTACTTC